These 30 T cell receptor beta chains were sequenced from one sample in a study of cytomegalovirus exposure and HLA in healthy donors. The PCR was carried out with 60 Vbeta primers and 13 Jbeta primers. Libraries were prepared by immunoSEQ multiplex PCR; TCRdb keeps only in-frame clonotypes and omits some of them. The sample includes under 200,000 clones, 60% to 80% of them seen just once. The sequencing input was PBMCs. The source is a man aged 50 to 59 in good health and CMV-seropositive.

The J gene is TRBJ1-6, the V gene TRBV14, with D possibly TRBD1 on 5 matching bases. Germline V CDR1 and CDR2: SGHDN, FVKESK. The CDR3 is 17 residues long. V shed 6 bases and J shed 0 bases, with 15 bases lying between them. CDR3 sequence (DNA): TGTGCCAGCAGTCGGACAATAGACCTCTCCTATAATTCACCCCTCCACTTT. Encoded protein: CASSRTIDLSYNSPLHF.

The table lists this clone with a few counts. CDR3: CASSATPRDRGQSWQPQHF. CDR3 DNA sequence: TGTGCCAGCAGTGCAACGCCCCGGGACAGGGGGCAGTCTTGGCAGCCCCAGCATTTT. The V and J genes are TRBV2 and TRBJ1-5; 12 bases line up with TRBD1. The CDR3 is 19 residues long. Unmatched junction bases numbered 17, after V lost 4 bases and J lost 7 bases. Germline values: CDR1 SNHLY, CDR2 FYNNEI.

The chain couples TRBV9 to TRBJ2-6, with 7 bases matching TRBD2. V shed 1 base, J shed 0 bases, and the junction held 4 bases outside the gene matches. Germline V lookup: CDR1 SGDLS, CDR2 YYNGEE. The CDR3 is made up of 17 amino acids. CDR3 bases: TGTGCCAGCAGCGTACTGGGGGGGACCTCTGGGGCCAACGTCCTGACTTTC. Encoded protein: CASSVLGGTSGANVLTF.

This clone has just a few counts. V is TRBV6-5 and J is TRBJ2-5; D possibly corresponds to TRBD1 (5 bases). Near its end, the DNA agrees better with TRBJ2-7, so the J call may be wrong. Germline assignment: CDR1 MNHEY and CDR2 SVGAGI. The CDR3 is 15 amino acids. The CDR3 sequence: CASSYSPYRGYEQYF. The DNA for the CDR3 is TGTGCCAGCAGTTACTCTCCGTATAGGGGCTACGAGCAGTACTTC.

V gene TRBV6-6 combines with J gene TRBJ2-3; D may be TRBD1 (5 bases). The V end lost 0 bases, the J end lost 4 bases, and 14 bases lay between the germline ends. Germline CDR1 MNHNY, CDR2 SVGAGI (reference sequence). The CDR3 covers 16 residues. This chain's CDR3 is CASSYSMGQGPDTQYF. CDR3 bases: TGTGCCAGCAGTTACTCGATGGGGCAGGGTCCAGATACGCAGTATTTT.

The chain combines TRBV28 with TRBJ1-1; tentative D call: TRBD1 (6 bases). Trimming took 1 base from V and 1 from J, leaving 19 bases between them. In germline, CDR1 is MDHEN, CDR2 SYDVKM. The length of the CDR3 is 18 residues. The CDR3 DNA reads TGTGCCAGCAGTTTATACCAAATCCCAGGGGCAGGGAACACTGAAGCTTTCTTT. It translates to CASSLYQIPGAGNTEAFF.

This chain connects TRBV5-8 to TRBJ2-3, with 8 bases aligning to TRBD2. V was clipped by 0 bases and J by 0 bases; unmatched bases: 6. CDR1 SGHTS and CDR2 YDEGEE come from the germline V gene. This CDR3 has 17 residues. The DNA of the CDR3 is TGTGCCAGCAGCTTGGTTGTCCGGGGGGGTAGCACAGATACGCAGTATTTT. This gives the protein CASSLVVRGGSTDTQYF.

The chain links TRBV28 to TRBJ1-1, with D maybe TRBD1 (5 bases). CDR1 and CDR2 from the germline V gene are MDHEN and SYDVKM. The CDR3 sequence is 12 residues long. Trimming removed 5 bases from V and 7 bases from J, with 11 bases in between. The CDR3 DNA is TGTGCCAGCAGTAACATAGACAGTGAAGCTTTCTTT. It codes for CASSNIDSEAFF. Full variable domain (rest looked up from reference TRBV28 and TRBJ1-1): DVKVTQSSRYLVKRTGEKVFLECVQDMDHENMFWYRQDPGLGLRLIYFSYDVKMKEKGDIPEGYSVSREKKERFSLILESASTNQTSMYLCASSNIDSEAFFGQGTRLTVV.

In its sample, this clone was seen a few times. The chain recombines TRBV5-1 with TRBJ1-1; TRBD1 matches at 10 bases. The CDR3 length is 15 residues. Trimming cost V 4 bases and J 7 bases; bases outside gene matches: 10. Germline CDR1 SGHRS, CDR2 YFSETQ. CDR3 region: CASSPRTGGTFEAFF. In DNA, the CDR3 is TGCGCCAGCAGCCCAAGGACAGGGGGTACATTTGAAGCTTTCTTT.

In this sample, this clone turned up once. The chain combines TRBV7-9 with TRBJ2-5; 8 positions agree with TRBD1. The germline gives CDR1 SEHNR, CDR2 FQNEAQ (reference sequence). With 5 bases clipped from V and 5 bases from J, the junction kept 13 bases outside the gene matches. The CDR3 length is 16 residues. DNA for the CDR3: TGTGCCAGCAGCCCTAGGGCAGGGGGCGCGAGGGAGACCCAGTACTTC. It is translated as CASSPRAGGARETQYF.

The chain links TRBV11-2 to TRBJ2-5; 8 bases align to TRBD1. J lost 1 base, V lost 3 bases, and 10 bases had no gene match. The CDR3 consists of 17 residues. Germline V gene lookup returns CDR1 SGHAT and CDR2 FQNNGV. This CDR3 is CASSFGTGTGGQETQYF. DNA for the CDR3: TGTGCCAGCAGCTTTGGGACGGGGACAGGTGGCCAAGAGACCCAGTACTTC.

CDR3 loop: CASSAGTGGPDTQYF. As DNA, the CDR3 is TGTGCCAGCAGCGCCGGGACAGGGGGCCCAGATACGCAGTATTTT. This chain connects TRBV7-6 to TRBJ2-3; 12 nucleotides agree with TRBD1. The CDR3 runs to 15 residues. CDR1 and CDR2 from the germline V gene are SGHVS and FNYEAQ. The V and J ends lost 5 bases and 4 bases, in that order; junction bases with no gene match: 4. The whole variable domain, filled in from reference TRBV7-6 and TRBJ2-3, reads GAGVSQSPRYKVTKRGQDVALRCDPISGHVSLYWYRQALGQGPEFLTYFNYEAQQDKSGLPNDRFSAERPEGSISTLTIQRTEQRDSAMYRCASSAGTGGPDTQYFGPGTRLTVL.

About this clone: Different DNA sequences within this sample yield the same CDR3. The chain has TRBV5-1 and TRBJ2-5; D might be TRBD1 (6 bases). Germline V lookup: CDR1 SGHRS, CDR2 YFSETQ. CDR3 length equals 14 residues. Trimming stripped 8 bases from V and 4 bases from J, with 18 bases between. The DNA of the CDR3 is TGCGCCAGTAGTTCCTTATCAGGGGCAGAGACCCAGTACTTC. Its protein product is CASSSLSGAETQYF.

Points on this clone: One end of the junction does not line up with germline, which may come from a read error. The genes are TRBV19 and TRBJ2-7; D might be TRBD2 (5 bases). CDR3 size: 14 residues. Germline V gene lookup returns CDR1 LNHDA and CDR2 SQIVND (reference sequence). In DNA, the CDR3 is TGTGCCAGTAGCATAGAACGGGAACCCTACGAGCAGTACTTC. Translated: CASSIEREPYEQYF.

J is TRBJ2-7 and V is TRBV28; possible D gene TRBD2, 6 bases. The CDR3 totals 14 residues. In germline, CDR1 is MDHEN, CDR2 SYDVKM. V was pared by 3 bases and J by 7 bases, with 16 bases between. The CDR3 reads CASSLGGRVGEQYV. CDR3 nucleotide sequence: TGTGCCAGCAGTTTGGGGGGACGGGTGGGGGAGCAGTACGTC.

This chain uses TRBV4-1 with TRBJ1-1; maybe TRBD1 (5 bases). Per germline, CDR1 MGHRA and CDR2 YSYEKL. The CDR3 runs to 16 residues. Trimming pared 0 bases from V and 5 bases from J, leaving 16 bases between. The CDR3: CASSQDMQGGRTEAFF. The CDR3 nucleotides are TGCGCCAGCAGCCAAGATATGCAGGGCGGGAGGACTGAAGCTTTCTTT.

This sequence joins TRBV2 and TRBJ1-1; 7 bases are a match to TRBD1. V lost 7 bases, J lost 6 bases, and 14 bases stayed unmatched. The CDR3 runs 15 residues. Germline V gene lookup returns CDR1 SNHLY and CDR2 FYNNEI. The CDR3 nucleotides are TGTGCCAGCAAGGAAAAGGGGGCAGGTAACGCTGAAGCTTTCTTT. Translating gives CASKEKGAGNAEAFF.

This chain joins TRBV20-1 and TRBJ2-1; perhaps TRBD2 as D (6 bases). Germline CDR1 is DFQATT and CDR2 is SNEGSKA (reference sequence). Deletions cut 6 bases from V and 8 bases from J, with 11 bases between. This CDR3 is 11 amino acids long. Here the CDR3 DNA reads TGCAGTGCATCGGGAGTATATGAGCAGTTCTTC. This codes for CSASGVYEQFF.

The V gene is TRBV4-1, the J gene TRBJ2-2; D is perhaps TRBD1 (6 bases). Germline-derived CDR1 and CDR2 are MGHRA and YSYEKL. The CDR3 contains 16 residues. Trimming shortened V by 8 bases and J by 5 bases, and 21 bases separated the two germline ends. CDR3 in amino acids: CASSPTRTQGTGELFF. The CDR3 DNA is TGCGCCAGCTCGCCCACCCGTACCCAGGGGACCGGGGAGCTGTTTTTT.

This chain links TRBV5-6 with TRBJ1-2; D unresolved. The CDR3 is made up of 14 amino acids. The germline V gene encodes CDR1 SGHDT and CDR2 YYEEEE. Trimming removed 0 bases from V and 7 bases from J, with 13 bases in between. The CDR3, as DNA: TGTGCCAGCAGCTTGGGGAGGGAGGTGGCTGGCTACACCTTC. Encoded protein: CASSLGREVAGYTF.

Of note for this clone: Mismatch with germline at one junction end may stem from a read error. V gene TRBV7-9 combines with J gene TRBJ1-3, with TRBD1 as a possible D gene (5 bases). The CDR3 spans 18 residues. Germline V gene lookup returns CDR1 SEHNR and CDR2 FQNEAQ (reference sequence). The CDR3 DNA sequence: TGTTCCAGCAGCGGTGACAGTAAGCAGTATAACATTGGAAACACCATATATTTT. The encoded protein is CSSSGDSKQYNIGNTIYF.

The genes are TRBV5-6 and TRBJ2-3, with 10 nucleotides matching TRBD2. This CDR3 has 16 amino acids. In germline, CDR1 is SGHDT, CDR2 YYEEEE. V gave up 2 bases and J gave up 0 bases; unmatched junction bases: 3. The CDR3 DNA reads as TGTGCCAGCAGCTTCCCGACTAGCGGGAGCACAGATACGCAGTATTTT. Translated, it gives CASSFPTSGSTDTQYF.

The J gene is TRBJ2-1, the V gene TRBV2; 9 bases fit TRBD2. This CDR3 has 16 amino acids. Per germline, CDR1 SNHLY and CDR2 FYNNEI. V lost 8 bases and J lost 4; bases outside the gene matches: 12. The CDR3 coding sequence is TGTGCCAGCTGTGGGGGTAGCGGGGGTGCATACAATGAGCAGTTCTTC. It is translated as CASCGGSGGAYNEQFF.

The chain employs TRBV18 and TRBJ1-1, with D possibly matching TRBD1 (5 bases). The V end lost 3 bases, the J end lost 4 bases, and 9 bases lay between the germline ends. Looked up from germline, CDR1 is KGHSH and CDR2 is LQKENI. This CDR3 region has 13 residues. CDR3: CASSPQGTTEAFF. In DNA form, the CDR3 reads TGTGCCAGCTCACCGCAGGGAACCACTGAAGCTTTCTTT.

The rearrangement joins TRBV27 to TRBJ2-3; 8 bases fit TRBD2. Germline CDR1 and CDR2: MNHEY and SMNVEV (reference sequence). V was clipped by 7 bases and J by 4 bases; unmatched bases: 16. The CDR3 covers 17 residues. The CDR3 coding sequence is TGTGCCAGCAAACGAAAGATGCGGGGGGCTTTGGCAGATACGCAGTATTTT. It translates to CASKRKMRGALADTQYF.

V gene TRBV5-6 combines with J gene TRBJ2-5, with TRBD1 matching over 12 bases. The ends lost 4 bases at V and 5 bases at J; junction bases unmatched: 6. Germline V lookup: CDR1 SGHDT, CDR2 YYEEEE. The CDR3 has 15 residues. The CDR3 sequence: CASSHWDRGPETQYF. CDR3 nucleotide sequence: TGTGCCAGCAGCCACTGGGACAGGGGGCCTGAGACCCAGTACTTC.

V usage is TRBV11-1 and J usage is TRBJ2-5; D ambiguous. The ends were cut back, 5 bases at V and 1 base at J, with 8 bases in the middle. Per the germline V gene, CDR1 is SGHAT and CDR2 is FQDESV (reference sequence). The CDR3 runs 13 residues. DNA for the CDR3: TGTGCCAGCAGCACCAACGGCCAAGAGACCCAGTACTTC. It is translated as CASSTNGQETQYF.

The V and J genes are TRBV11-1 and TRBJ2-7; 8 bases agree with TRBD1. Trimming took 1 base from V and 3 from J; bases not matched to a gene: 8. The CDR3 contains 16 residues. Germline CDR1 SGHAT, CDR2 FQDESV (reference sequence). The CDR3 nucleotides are TGTGCCAGCAGCTTAGGAAGTTCCGACAGGGGCTACGAGCAGTACTTC. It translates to CASSLGSSDRGYEQYF.

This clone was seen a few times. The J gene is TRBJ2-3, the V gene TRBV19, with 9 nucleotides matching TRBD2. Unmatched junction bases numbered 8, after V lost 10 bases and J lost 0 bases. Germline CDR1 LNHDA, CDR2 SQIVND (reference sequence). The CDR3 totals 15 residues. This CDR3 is CATRGRGGSTDTQYF. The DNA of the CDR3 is TGTGCCACCCGAGGGCGGGGGGGAAGCACAGATACGCAGTATTTT.

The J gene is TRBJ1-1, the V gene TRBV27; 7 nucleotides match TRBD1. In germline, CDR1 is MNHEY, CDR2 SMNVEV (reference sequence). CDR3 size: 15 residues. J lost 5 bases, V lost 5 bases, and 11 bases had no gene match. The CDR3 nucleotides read TGTGCCAGCAGTGCCCCGACAGGGAGGCGGACTGAAGCTTTCTTT. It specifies CASSAPTGRRTEAFF.